This T cell receptor (beta chain) was profiled in a study of blood T cell repertoires in COVID-19 (dated by TCRdb to the early 2020s). In the study overall: Collaborator samples came from the United States, Italy and Spain and covered acute and convalescent phases of COVID-19. The material from the prospective study consisted of cDNA or gDNA derived from T cells, B-cell-depleted T cells, or PBMCs. Deeply sampled blood TCRbeta repertoires from subjects exposed to, actively infected with, or recovered from COVID-19 were included in the dataset. A freely available public database, intended as a resource for researchers studying the immune response to SARS-CoV-2, is where the repertoires were released. The samples were drawn from the first 160 participants of the ongoing ImmuneRACE study and from roughly 1,300 subjects provided by 6 global collaborators. Nearly every sample came with metadata listing a de-identified subject ID, COVID-19 status, age in years and sex. HLA class I and class II types, where available, came from metadata supplied by the sample provider rather than from assay-based typing. General conclusions and limits of the study: Clinical and demographic metadata were provided uncurated, with the amount varying by source and participant.

This clone was counted between two and nine times. Its antigen target is currently unknown. No clone much larger than this one lies a single base away; base qualities are absent. Each collaborating institution followed its own protocols to collect whole blood in K2EDTA tubes. For TCRbeta analysis, collaborator samples were shipped as frozen whole blood, as isolated PBMCs, or as DNA extracted from either sample type. The immunoSEQ Assay, a bias-controlled multiplex PCR, was used to amplify TCRbeta CDR3 regions from genomic DNA. The original methods were these. Within the assay, amplification of reference gene primers was used to estimate how many nucleated cells each sample contained. To quantify the absolute abundance of each unique TCRbeta CDR3 rearrangement, sequence reads were collapsed and filtered. Productive Simpson clonality was computed per sample as the square root of Simpson's diversity index over productive rearrangements. In TCRdb, the immuneACCESS table is reduced to in-frame sequences with V and J assigned. These tables do not hold every clone; where another copy was compared, an unresolved V gene accounts for under half, and the others remain unexplained. That table supplies the V and J calls and clone size; D and trimming were determined from the DNA. Across this sample there are about 400,000 clones, with 70% to 90% seen only once. The top ten clonotypes cover approximately 1.4% of the sample.

V is reduced by 1 base and J by 5 bases, leaving a spacing of 18 bases between them. CDR1 and CDR2 are read off the germline V gene (reference sequence) as SEHNR and FQNEAQ. The CDR3 runs 16 residues from the cysteine to the phenylalanine. The read is trimmed to its CDR3 DNA, 48 bases read in frame from base 1. The material sequenced was peripheral blood. The receptor was isolated from a woman between 25 and 40 years old with active or convalescent COVID-19. The chain employs TRBV7-9 and TRBJ2-7; TRBD2 is a possible D gene, resting on 6 matching bases. The DNA sequence is as follows: TGTGCCAGCAGCTTAGTCTCGACTAGATGGGCGAACGAGCAGTACTTC. This codes for CASSLVSTRWANEQYF. Supplemented by the reference TRBV7-9 and TRBJ2-7 proteins around the CDR3, the complete variable domain is DTGVSQNPRHKITKRGQNVTFRCDPISEHNRLYWYRQTLGQGPEFLTYFQNEAQLEKSRLLSDRFSAERPKGSFSTLEIQRTEQGDSAMYLCASSLVSTRWANEQYFGPGTRLTVT.